The TCR beta chain described here comes from a study of vaccination and CD4 T cells after COVID-19. Across the study: Median time from COVID diagnosis to post-COVID sampling was 101 days (35 to 161). Either a CEFX pool, an HIV-1 Nef pool, or no peptide was added to control cultures.

V shed 1 base and J shed 8 bases, with 17 bases lying between them. Germline values: CDR1 MGHRA, CDR2 YSYEKL. This CDR3 is built from 15 residues. As to this clonotype: Antigen: not known.

The assay that was used to sequence DNA from cultured CD4+ T cells was the Oncomine TCR Beta short-read assay. Genomic DNA from cultured CD4+ T cells was extracted. TCRdb processed the PCR reads anew with MiXCR; each CDR3 protein has one entry. The sample includes about 20,000 distinct CDR3 sequences, less than 65% of them seen just once. Treatment in this sample: approximately 10-day PBMC culture with coronavirus spike peptide pools or control peptides (ViraFEST assay). The chain links TRBV4-1 to TRBJ1-2; D gene ambiguous. This receptor was taken from a human donor who had recovered from COVID-19. The starting material was CD4+ T cells from blood, cultured in vitro, obtained after SARS-CoV-2 vaccination. The chain's CDR3 is CASSQVVIWSVGYTF. The CDR3 nucleotides are TGCGCCAGCAGCCAAGTTGTGATCTGGTCGGTCGGCTACACCTTC.